This T cell receptor beta chain was captured in a study of blood T cell repertoires in COVID-19. Study summary: The United States, Italy and Spain provided the acute and convalescent COVID-19 samples. PBMCs, B-cell-depleted T cells, or T cells were the source of the cDNA or gDNA that made up the material.

Sequenced by immunoSEQ multiplex PCR; TCRdb stores in-frame clones only, minus some. The table shows over 130,000 clones, with roughly 84% occurring only once. The CDR3 is made up of 14 amino acids. Looked up from germline, CDR1 is WSHSY and CDR2 is SAAADI. The V and J ends lost 4 bases and 8 bases respectively, with 17 bases between them. This receptor was obtained from a man between 25 and 39 years old with COVID-19, enrolled during active disease. The V gene is TRBV10-2, the J gene TRBJ2-5, with D possibly being TRBD1 (6 bases). Material: peripheral blood. DNA of the CDR3: TGCGCCAGCAGTGTAGGGGACATGGCCGAAACCCAGTACTTC. This translates into CASSVGDMAETQYF.